Sequencing of this TCR beta chain was carried out in a study of blood T cell repertoires in COVID-19. Cohorts were determined from participant-reported clinical history. The study counted Cohort 3 donors as recovered given two negative PCRs, clearance, or symptom resolution. Assay used: immunoSEQ multiplex PCR; TCRdb lists only in-frame clones, some missing. This table has 300,000 to 450,000 clones, more than 70% appearing once. The sequenced sample was PBMCs or T cells enriched from blood (not recorded which). The receptor was isolated from a man aged 25-45 years who had recovered from COVID-19.

The CDR3 DNA sequence: TGCGCCAGCAACAGGGGCGACTCTGGAAACACCATATATTTT. Translated, it gives CASNRGDSGNTIYF. The rearrangement links TRBV5-1 to TRBJ1-3; TRBD1 agrees at 7 bases. Germline trimming cut 6 bases from V and 0 bases from J; bases unmatched to any gene: 3. Germline assignment: CDR1 SGHRS and CDR2 YFSETQ. The CDR3 has 14 residues.